The rows below give T cell receptor beta chains drawn from one sample of a study of cytomegalovirus exposure and HLA in healthy donors. Only in-frame clones appear in the TCRdb table, and some are missing; sequencing was by immunoSEQ multiplex PCR. Of a few hundred thousand clones in the sample, around 79% were seen once. Sequenced material: PBMCs. All receptors derive from a man younger than 35 in good health and CMV-seronegative. Both conserved end residues are part of each CDR3. D genes are given only for firm matches. Not all rows give a size; the values are once, few, many and, for expanded clones, a class.

V	size	J	D	DNA	CDR3
TRBV4-2	.	TRBJ2-3	TRBD2	TGTGCCAGCAGCCAAGATGCTAGCGGGGGCACAGATACGCAGTATTTT	CASSQDASGGTDTQYF
TRBV19	.	TRBJ2-7	.	TGTGCCAGTAGTATTCCGGGAAAAAACTACGAGCAGTACTTC	CASSIPGKNYEQYF
TRBV6-4	.	TRBJ2-3	.	TGTGCCAGCAGCGCGGGTACCCTCACAGATACGCAGTATTTT	CASSAGTLTDTQYF
TRBV9	.	TRBJ1-2	.	TGTGCCAGCAGCTTACAGGGTTCTGGTGGCTACACCTTC	CASSLQGSGGYTF
TRBV7-9	few	TRBJ2-1	.	TGTTCCAGCAGCTCCGCTACTAGCCCGGAGTTCTTC	CSSSSATSPEFF
TRBV29-1	.	TRBJ1-2	TRBD1	TGCAGCGTTGCAATTTTCGACAGGGGAGCGGGTAACTATGGCTACACCTTC	CSVAIFDRGAGNYGYTF
TRBV27	.	TRBJ2-7	TRBD2	TGTGCCAGCAGCCAAAGACTAGCCCCCCCGACCGAGCAGTACTTC	CASSQRLAPPTEQYF
TRBV18	.	TRBJ2-1	TRBD2	TGTGCCAGCTCACAAGCTAGCGGGAAGTGGAATGAGCAGTTCTTC	CASSQASGKWNEQFF
TRBV7-9	once	TRBJ2-1	TRBD2	TGTGCCAGCAGCTTAATAGCGGGGGGGCTCGGTGAGCAGTTCTTC	CASSLIAGGLGEQFF
TRBV7-3	.	TRBJ1-1	TRBD1	TGTGCCAGCAGCGTAACAGGGGTTCTGAACACTGAAGCTTTCTTT	CASSVTGVLNTEAFF
TRBV6-6	.	TRBJ1-2	.	TGTGCCAGCATGGGGCCAAACTCCATCGGTAACTATGGCTACACCTTC	CASMGPNSIGNYGYTF
TRBV5-4	few	TRBJ1-2	TRBD1	TGTGCCAGCAGCCGGGACAGGGGAGGCTATGGCTACACCTTC	CASSRDRGGYGYTF
TRBV7-2	.	TRBJ1-1	TRBD1	TGTGCCAGCAGCCGCGGACAGGGGACTGAAGCTTTCTTT	CASSRGQGTEAFF
TRBV5-1	.	TRBJ1-1	.	TGCGCCAGCAGCGCCGCACAGAGAATGAACACTGAAGCTTTCTTT	CASSAAQRMNTEAFF
TRBV9	.	TRBJ2-5	TRBD2	TGTGCCAGCAGCGTAGAGGGGGGGCCCCGGACTAGCGGGAGTCGAGAGACCCAGTACTTC	CASSVEGGPRTSGSRETQYF
TRBV7-6	once	TRBJ2-3	.	TGTGCCAGCAGCGGGCTAGCTTCAGATACGCAGTATTTT	CASSGLASDTQYF
TRBV18	.	TRBJ1-1	.	TGTGCCAGCTCACCTACAGGGAACACTGAAGCTTTCTTT	CASSPTGNTEAFF
TRBV5-1	.	TRBJ2-7	.	TGCGCCAGCTACGGCGCGAACAGGGTAGAGCAGTACTTC	CASYGANRVEQYF
TRBV9	.	TRBJ2-7	TRBD2	TGTGCCAGCAGCCCCGCGGGGGGCGAGCAGTACTTC	CASSPAGGEQYF
TRBV5-1	.	TRBJ2-2	.	TGCGCCAGCAGCTTGTCGCCGGCAGGGACTCGAGTCGGGGAGCTGTTTTTT	CASSLSPAGTRVGELFF
TRBV5-4	.	TRBJ1-1	TRBD1	TGTGCCAGCAGCGGGACAGGGACTGAAGCTTTCTTT	CASSGTGTEAFF
TRBV11-3	.	TRBJ2-5	TRBD2	TGTGCCAGCAGCTTAGATGAGATGGGGGGGGAAGAAGAGACCCAGTACTTC	CASSLDEMGGEEETQYF
TRBV11-2	.	TRBJ2-3	.	TGTGCCAGCAGCTTCCTAGGCAGCACAGATACGCAGTATTTT	CASSFLGSTDTQYF
TRBV30	.	TRBJ1-5	TRBD1	TGTGCCTGGAGTGTCACAGGGGATCAGCCCCAGCATTTT	CAWSVTGDQPQHF
TRBV2	.	TRBJ1-1	.	TGTGCCAGCAGTGGGGTGAACAGGATCACTGAAGCTTTCTTT	CASSGVNRITEAFF
TRBV2	.	TRBJ2-3	TRBD2	TGTGCCAGCAGTTCGGGACTAGCGGGAGGCACAGATACGCAGTATTTT	CASSSGLAGGTDTQYF
TRBV28	.	TRBJ1-5	.	TGTGCCAGCAGTTTACCGTTCAATCAGCCCCAGCATTTT	CASSLPFNQPQHF
TRBV9	.	TRBJ2-3	TRBD2	TGTGCCAGCAGCCTCGGTAGACTAGCGGCCACAGATACGCAGTATTTT	CASSLGRLAATDTQYF
TRBV5-1	.	TRBJ2-3	.	TGCGCCAGCAGCTTGGCTCCGTCGGGAGATACGCAGTATTTT	CASSLAPSGDTQYF
TRBV14	.	TRBJ2-1	.	TGTGCCAGCAGCCAAGCTCCGGGTTTCGATGAGCAGTTCTTC	CASSQAPGFDEQFF
TRBV9	.	TRBJ1-6	TRBD1	TGTGCCAGCAGCGTAGGGACAGGGGATTCACCCCTCCACTTT	CASSVGTGDSPLHF
TRBV4-2	once	TRBJ2-2	TRBD1	TGTGCCAGCAGCCAGAGAACAGGGGGCGCGGACACCGGGGAGCTGTTTTTT	CASSQRTGGADTGELFF
TRBV6-1	once	TRBJ1-1	TRBD1	TGTGCCAGCAGGAGGGACAGGGCCCTGAACACTGAAGCTTTCTTT	CASRRDRALNTEAFF
TRBV30	once	TRBJ2-2	.	TGTGCCTGGAGTACGGGACAACCAACCGGGGAGCTGTTTTTT	CAWSTGQPTGELFF
TRBV7-2	.	TRBJ2-1	.	TGTGCCAGCAGCTACTCATCCGAGCAGTTCTTC	CASSYSSEQFF
TRBV30	.	TRBJ2-1	TRBD2	TGTGCCCTTAGCGGGGGGGCCGGTTACAATGAGCAGTTCTTC	CALSGGAGYNEQFF
TRBV2	.	TRBJ2-2	TRBD1	TGTGCCAGCAGCGACGATGGGACAGGGGATGACACCGGGGAGCTGTTTTTT	CASSDDGTGDDTGELFF
TRBV2	once	TRBJ1-2	.	TGTGCCAGCAGTGAAGCTGGGCAGAACTATGGCTACACCTTC	CASSEAGQNYGYTF
TRBV29-1	.	TRBJ1-1	.	TGCAGCGTTGAATGGCAGAACCTTTTGAACACTGAAGCTTTCTTT	CSVEWQNLLNTEAFF
TRBV28	.	TRBJ2-7	.	TGTGCCAGCAGTTTGGGGCAGGGGCGAGGCGAGCAGTACTTC	CASSLGQGRGEQYF
TRBV5-1	.	TRBJ2-2	TRBD1	TGCGCCAGCAGCTTGGCGACAGGGGTCCTAGGCGGGGAGCTGTTTTTT	CASSLATGVLGGELFF
TRBV7-3	once	TRBJ1-1	TRBD1	TGTGCCAGCAGAGTGGACAGGGACACTGAAGCTTTCTTT	CASRVDRDTEAFF
TRBV11-2	once	TRBJ2-5	TRBD2	TGTGCCAGCAGCCCCTTCGGGGGACTAGCTAAAGAGACCCAGTACTTC	CASSPFGGLAKETQYF
TRBV6-1	.	TRBJ2-1	TRBD2	TGTGCCAGCAGTTTAGAGCGGGAGTACTACAATGAGCAGTTCTTC	CASSLEREYYNEQFF
TRBV25-1	.	TRBJ1-3	.	TGTGCCAGCAGCAGGGCAGGAAACACCATATATTTT	CASSRAGNTIYF
TRBV19	.	TRBJ1-1	TRBD1	TGTGCCAGTAGTGACAGGGTTGACACTGAAGCTTTCTTT	CASSDRVDTEAFF
TRBV11-3	.	TRBJ2-7	TRBD2	TGTGCCAGCAGCTTTGGCGGGGGTTCCTACGAGCAGTACTTC	CASSFGGGSYEQYF
TRBV5-4	.	TRBJ1-1	.	TGTGCCAGCAGCCCGGGGGACACTGAAGCTTTCTTT	CASSPGDTEAFF
TRBV11-3	.	TRBJ2-1	.	TGTGCCAGCAGCCCCTATCAGGAGGGGAAGGGGAAGGGGAGTGAGCAGTTCTTC	CASSPYQEGKGKGSEQFF
TRBV5-6	.	TRBJ2-3	TRBD2	TGTGCCAGCAGGGGACTAGATCGCACAGATACGCAGTATTTT	CASRGLDRTDTQYF
TRBV13	few	TRBJ2-7	.	TGTGCCAGCAGCCCCACAGGGATGGAGCAGTACTTC	CASSPTGMEQYF
TRBV5-1	.	TRBJ2-3	.	TGCGCCACCACCCAGGCCGGGAGCAACGGAGATACGCAGTATTTT	CATTQAGSNGDTQYF
TRBV27	.	TRBJ2-1	TRBD2	TGTGCCAGCAGTTTATATTCCGGGACTAGCGGCAATGAGCAGTTCTTC	CASSLYSGTSGNEQFF
TRBV30	.	TRBJ1-5	TRBD1	TGTGCCTCGCAGAAACAGGGGGCAAATCAGCCCCAGCATTTT	CASQKQGANQPQHF